The clone carrying this TCR beta chain has ten or more counts. No antigen is known for it. Germline values: CDR1 SGHTA, CDR2 FQGNSA. Trimming pared 1 base from V and 3 bases from J, leaving 10 bases between. The CDR3 length is 14 residues. The sample comes from a study of regulatory T cells in long-lasting Graves disease. Study-wide findings and caveats: The study found lower TCR diversity in persistent Graves' patients than in newly diagnosed ones. Favoring TRBV28, TRBJ1-2 and TRBJ2-5 was a feature seen in persistent disease. A limited number of samples was an acknowledged limitation.

Stated time point: persistent/refractory GD, antithyroid drugs over 5 years with positive TRAb. RNA from PBMCs was the source of the TCR library. HTBI primers from iRepertoire and Arm-PCR of CDR3 regions yielded the TCR beta libraries. Using its own MiXCR run on the multiplex PCR reads, TCRdb lists one record per CDR3 protein. This sample carries 310,000 or so distinct CDR3 sequences, 20% to 25% of them seen once, and the ten largest clones take around 50%. Here the sequenced sample was peripheral blood mononuclear cells (PBMCs), taken when the disease was refractory, from a patient treated with antithyroid drugs. The source of this sequence is a female donor with Graves disease. The chain uses TRBV7-2 and TRBJ2-7; either TRBD1 or TRBD2 may fit D (6 bases each). In nucleotides, the CDR3 is TGTGCCAGCAGCTTAGAGGGGGGAAACTACGAGCAGTACTTC. Translating it yields CASSLEGGNYEQYF. Variable domain in full (rest from reference TRBV7-2 and TRBJ2-7): GAGVSQSPSNKVTEKGKDVELRCDPISGHTALYWYRQSLGQGLEFLIYFQGNSAPDKSGLPSDRFSAERTGGSVSTLTIQRTQQEDSAVYLCASSLEGGNYEQYFGPGTRLTVT.